This T cell receptor beta chain was sequenced for a study of cytomegalovirus exposure and HLA in healthy donors. Researchers ran the PCR with 60 Vbeta and 13 Jbeta primers. Profiling relied on immunoSEQ multiplex PCR, and the TCRdb table lists in-frame clones only, not all of them. Of under 300,000 clones in the sample, approximately 91% were seen once. As concerns this clone: The antigen remains undetermined.

CDR3 length: 11 residues. The V end was cut by 6 bases, the J end by 6 bases, with 6 bases between. CDR1 SGHVS and CDR2 FNYEAQ come from the germline V gene. Study findings and constraints: Analyses of presence and absence presupposed an approximately uniform sequencing depth across donors. Reports indicate that TCR beta sequences accurately predicted the HLA-A and HLA-B alleles of most subjects.

The sample was PBMCs. The chain combines TRBV7-6 with TRBJ1-5; D remains ambiguous. This TCR came from a girl aged 2 to 9 in good health and CMV-seronegative. The CDR3 sequence: CASSSLQPQHF. Here the CDR3 DNA reads TGTGCCAGCAGTTCTCTTCAGCCCCAGCATTTT.